These 18 T cell receptor beta chains came from one sample sequenced in a study of breast tumors, draining lymph nodes, adjacent tissues. One entry per CDR3 protein, called by TCRdb with MiXCR from the multiplex PCR reads. The sample lists around 290,000 distinct CDR3 sequences; more than 30% were seen once. Samples came from axillary lymph nodes draining the breast cancer. Sequenced material: axillary lymph node tissue. These receptors all stem from a female donor with breast cancer. Some clones in this sample may be carry-over from other donors' samples.

Regarding this clonotype: One end of the junction fails to match germline, which may point to a read error. The chain links TRBV20-1 to TRBJ1-1; D not certain. Germline V gene lookup returns CDR1 DFQATT and CDR2 SNEGSKA (reference sequence). CDR3 length: 10 amino acids. In DNA, the CDR3 is TGCAGTGCTAGAAGTGTAGAGGAGCTCTTT. Encoded protein: CSARSVEELF.

The chain employs TRBV11-3 and TRBJ2-1, with D tentatively TRBD2 (5 bases). V was pared by 0 bases and J by 6 bases, with 12 bases between. The CDR3 extends over 15 amino acids. Germline loops: CDR1 SGHNT, CDR2 YENEEA. CDR3 residues: CASSLDGRAVNEQFF. CDR3 nucleotides: TGTGCCAGCAGCTTAGACGGGCGAGCGGTCAATGAGCAGTTCTTC.

This clonotype has just a few counts. Just one base apart from a much larger clone, this may be a read error. The CDR3 spells CSARVAGRSPETQYF. In DNA, the CDR3 is TGCAGTGCTAGAGTAGCGGGACGGTCCCCAGAGACCCAGTACTTC. This chain connects TRBV20-1 to TRBJ2-5; 8 positions agree with TRBD2. The CDR3 consists of 15 residues. V gave up 1 base and J gave up 4 bases; unmatched junction bases: 8. The germline V gene encodes CDR1 DFQATT and CDR2 SNEGSKA (reference sequence).

The V call is TRBV29-1, the J call TRBJ1-1; D is unresolved. Trimming took 5 bases from V and 0 from J, leaving 19 bases between them. The CDR3 length is 16 residues. Germline CDR1 reads SQVTM; CDR2 reads ANQGSEA. The CDR3 sequence is CSVRPLVGMMNTEAFF. CDR3 in DNA: TGCAGCGTTCGCCCCCTCGTGGGTATGATGAACACTGAAGCTTTCTTT.

At least ten counts were recorded for this clonotype. This sequence joins TRBV15 and TRBJ2-3; unclear D gene. CDR3 size: 13 residues. Deletions cut 0 bases from V and 5 bases from J, with 6 bases between. Germline CDR1 LNHNV, CDR2 YYDKDF (reference sequence). The CDR3 DNA follows: TGTGCCACCAGCAGAGACCAATTAGATACGCAGTATTTT. It translates to CATSRDQLDTQYF.

This clonotype was counted many times. The chain is built from TRBV7-9 and TRBJ2-7; D perhaps matches TRBD2 (5 bases). Germline values: CDR1 SEHNR, CDR2 FQNEAQ (reference sequence). With 2 bases removed from V and 2 bases from J, the gap between germline ends came to 7 bases. The CDR3 length is 13 residues. The CDR3 DNA sequence: TGTGCCAGCAGCTTACCCGGGGCCTACGAGCAGTACTTC. As protein: CASSLPGAYEQYF.

The rearrangement joins TRBV6-2 or TRBV6-3 to TRBJ1-5, with no clear D. Per the germline V gene, CDR1 is MNHEY and CDR2 is SVGEGT. V lost 2 bases and J lost 2, with 19 bases in between. The CDR3 contains 18 residues. CDR3: CASSYIYGREYRNQPQHF. The DNA of the CDR3 is TGTGCCAGCAGTTACATCTATGGCCGGGAATATCGCAATCAGCCCCAGCATTTT.

This clonotype was picked up many times. The rearrangement uses TRBV11-3 and TRBJ2-3; unclear D gene. This CDR3 has 14 residues. Between the trimmed V and J ends, which lost 5 bases and 4 bases, there was a span of 13 bases. Germline loops: CDR1 SGHNT, CDR2 YENEEA. CDR3 coding DNA: TGTGCCAGCAGCCATTACGAAGCTGCAGATACGCAGTATTTT. This gives the protein CASSHYEAADTQYF. Filled out from reference TRBV11-3 and TRBJ2-3, the complete variable domain reads EAGVVQSPRYKIIEKKQPVAFWCNPISGHNTLYWYLQNLGQGPELLIRYENEEAVDDSQLPKDRFSAERLKGVDSTLKIQPAELGDSAVYLCASSHYEAADTQYFGPGTRLTVL.

V usage is TRBV5-1 and J usage is TRBJ2-7; 7 bases map to TRBD2. This CDR3 is built from 13 residues. V trimming: 4 bases; J trimming: 10 bases; junction bases outside the gene matches: 11. Germline lookup yields CDR1 SGHRS and CDR2 YFSETQ. The CDR3: CASSPPQRDPQYF. The CDR3 DNA sequence: TGCGCCAGCAGCCCCCCCCAGCGGGACCCTCAGTACTTC.

The chain carries TRBV5-1 and TRBJ2-2; TRBD1 is a possible D gene (5 bases). The CDR3 totals 15 residues. Germline CDR1 reads SGHRS; CDR2 reads YFSETQ. Trimming removed 0 bases at V and 4 bases at J, with 10 bases between. The CDR3 region is CASSLEAGRTGELFF. The CDR3 nucleotides are TGCGCCAGCAGCTTGGAGGCAGGGCGCACCGGGGAGCTGTTTTTT.

The V gene is TRBV6-1, the J gene TRBJ2-5; D unclear. In germline, CDR1 is MNHNS, CDR2 SASEGT. There are 16 residues in the CDR3. Between the trimmed V and J ends, which lost 7 bases and 5 bases, there was a span of 23 bases. CDR3 nucleotides: TGTGCCAGCACCCCCCCCGGGTCCGTAGTTGGGGAGACCCAGTACTTC. It is translated as CASTPPGSVVGETQYF.

The table lists this clonotype with many counts. The V gene is TRBV10-3, the J gene TRBJ2-1; D is unresolved. The CDR3 is 14 amino acids. CDR1 is ENHRY and CDR2 is SYGVKD in the germline V gene. The germline V and J ends were trimmed by 4 bases and 8 bases, with 15 bases remaining between them. The CDR3 bases are TGTGCCATCAGTGGAAAAACGGAGTCGGATGAGCAGTTCTTC. Its translation: CAISGKTESDEQFF.

Many counts were recorded for this clonotype. The chain carries TRBV20-1 and TRBJ2-2; 10 positions agree with TRBD1. This CDR3 has 17 residues. CDR1 and CDR2 (germline): DFQATT, SNEGSKA (reference sequence). The V segment lost 2 bases and the J segment 8 bases; nucleotides outside the gene matches: 14. CDR3 region: CSARHSGTGVAGGELFF. DNA of the CDR3: TGCAGTGCTAGACATTCCGGGACAGGGGTCGCGGGAGGGGAGCTGTTTTTT.

This clonotype occurred many times. The chain's CDR3 is CASSLATGGPNEKLFF. DNA for the CDR3: TGCGCCAGCAGCTTGGCTACAGGGGGGCCTAATGAAAAACTGTTTTTT. The V and J genes are TRBV5-1 and TRBJ1-4; 8 nucleotides match TRBD1. V was pared by 0 bases and J by 3 bases, with 4 bases of the junction left unmatched. The germline V gene encodes CDR1 SGHRS and CDR2 YFSETQ. CDR3 size: 16 residues. Variable domain in full (rest from reference TRBV5-1 and TRBJ1-4): KAGVTQTPRYLIKTRGQQVTLSCSPISGHRSVSWYQQTPGQGLQFLFEYFSETQRNKGNFPGRFSGRQFSNSRSEMNVSTLELGDSALYLCASSLATGGPNEKLFFGSGTQLSVL.

This clonotype was counted ten times or more. CDR3 sequence (DNA): TGCAGTGCTAGCTCCCCCCCGGCGGGGGTCACAGATACGCAGTATTTT. This gives the protein CSASSPPAGVTDTQYF. V usage is TRBV20-1 and J usage is TRBJ2-3; 7 positions match TRBD2. Germline trimming cut 3 bases from V and 2 bases from J; bases unmatched to any gene: 11. This CDR3 is 16 amino acids long. From germline, CDR1 is DFQATT and CDR2 SNEGSKA (reference sequence).

This clonotype was counted ten times or more. The chain joins TRBV6-6 to TRBJ2-2; unclear D gene. Germline CDR1 and CDR2: MNHNY and SVGAGI (reference sequence). CDR3 size: 16 residues. V was clipped by 4 bases and J by 7 bases, with 19 bases between them. CDR3 bases: TGTGCCAGCAGTTCCAATTCCCGGGCTAATGGCGGGGAGCTGTTTTTT. The encoded protein is CASSSNSRANGGELFF.

This clonotype has a count of ten or more. The chain carries TRBV24-1 and TRBJ1-2; no clear D. V lost 2 bases and J 6 bases, leaving 12 bases between the germline ends. Germline V lookup: CDR1 KGHDR, CDR2 SFDVKD. The CDR3 is made up of 14 amino acids. The CDR3 sequence is CATSDYGRRDGYTF. The CDR3 DNA sequence: TGTGCCACCAGTGATTACGGACGGCGGGATGGCTACACCTTC.

This clonotype was recorded many times. The chain is built from TRBV2 and TRBJ2-1, with D possibly TRBD1 on 6 matching bases. There are 15 residues in the CDR3. Trimming pared 6 bases from V and 3 bases from J, leaving 15 bases between. CDR1 is SNHLY, CDR2 FYNNEI, per germline. The CDR3 loop is CASRGAAGRYNEQFF. Written as DNA, the CDR3 is TGTGCCAGCAGGGGGGCTGCCGGGCGCTACAATGAGCAGTTCTTC.